A selection of T cell receptor beta chains follows, all from one sample in a study of graft-versus-host responses after intestinal transplantation. Clones were read by immunoSEQ multiplex PCR, and TCRdb kept only the in-frame ones, dropping some. The data contain more than 100,000 clones, about 93% of them seen just once; the ten biggest clones take up roughly 0.12%. Antigen specificity for these receptors is unknown. The source material was unstimulated CD4+ T cells sorted from spleen or lymph node cells, sampled before intestinal transplant. The receptors derive from a human donor who received an intestinal transplant. CDR3s include the opening cysteine and the closing phenylalanine or tryptophan. D genes are given only for firm matches. Clone size is stated in some rows and not others, as once, few, many or a class when expanded.

NA,TRBV6-1,TRBJ1-1,NA,CASSRASTNTEAFF,TGTGCCAGCAGCAGGGCGTCGACGAACACTGAAGCTTTCTTT
NA,TRBV29-1,TRBJ1-5,NA,CSVLTPGDSNQPQHF,TGCAGCGTTCTCACCCCAGGGGATAGCAATCAGCCCCAGCATTTT
NA,TRBV6-4,TRBJ2-1,NA,CASTRGSPTYNEQFF,TGTGCCAGCACCCGGGGGAGCCCCACCTACAATGAGCAGTTCTTC
NA,TRBV20-1,TRBJ2-2,NA,CSARPKGGVFF,TGCAGTGCTCGACCAAAGGGGGGGGTGTTTTTT
NA,TRBV6-1,TRBJ1-2,NA,CASSEIRLKGYTF,TGTGCCAGCAGTGAAATTCGGCTGAAGGGCTACACCTTC
NA,TRBV5-1,TRBJ2-1,TRBD2,CASSLGTFAGVRRSYNEQFF,TGCGCCAGCAGCTTGGGAACTTTTGCGGGAGTTAGGCGCTCCTACAATGAGCAGTTCTTC
NA,TRBV4-1,TRBJ2-7,TRBD1,CASSQGTGGLLYEQYF,TGCGCCAGCAGCCAGGGGACAGGGGGCCTCCTCTACGAGCAGTACTTC
NA,TRBV7-3,TRBJ2-3,TRBD2,CASSYGLAVDTQYF,TGTGCCAGCAGCTACGGACTAGCGGTGGATACGCAGTATTTT
NA,TRBV6-5,TRBJ2-1,TRBD2,CASRVSGNRVGEQFF,TGTGCCAGCAGAGTTAGCGGGAACCGCGTCGGAGAGCAGTTCTTC
NA,TRBV19,TRBJ2-1,NA,CASSIGGSGSYNEQFF,TGTGCCAGTAGTATAGGGGGGAGTGGCTCCTACAATGAGCAGTTCTTC
once,TRBV6-1,TRBJ2-7,TRBD2,CASSVSGSLYEQYF,TGTGCCAGCAGTGTTAGCGGGAGCCTCTACGAGCAGTACTTC
NA,TRBV5-4,TRBJ2-1,NA,CASSLEWDIPDNEQFF,TGTGCCAGCAGCTTGGAGTGGGACATCCCTGACAATGAGCAGTTCTTC
NA,TRBV19,TRBJ1-1,TRBD1,CASSGQGAHTEAFF,TGTGCCAGTAGTGGACAGGGGGCGCATACTGAAGCTTTCTTT
NA,TRBV18,TRBJ2-4,NA,CASSPGEGADSQIF,TGTGCCAGCTCACCGGGGGAGGGGGCAGATAGTCAAATCTTC
NA,TRBV6-1,TRBJ1-2,TRBD1,CASSIGQADYGYTF,TGTGCCAGCAGTATTGGACAGGCAGACTATGGCTACACCTTC
NA,TRBV6-1,TRBJ2-2,NA,CASKEKGVGTGELFF,TGTGCCAGCAAGGAGAAAGGGGTGGGCACCGGGGAGCTGTTTTTT
NA,TRBV27,TRBJ2-3,TRBD1,CASSRTGKADTQYF,TGTGCCAGCAGTCGGACAGGGAAGGCAGATACGCAGTATTTT
NA,TRBV29-1,TRBJ2-7,NA,CSVDTDSSYEQYF,TGCAGCGTTGATACGGATTCCTCCTACGAGCAGTACTTC
NA,TRBV10-3,TRBJ1-2,NA,CAISEKYYGYTF,TGTGCCATCAGTGAAAAGTACTATGGCTACACCTTC
NA,TRBV12-5,TRBJ2-5,TRBD2,CASGSETLLAGVETQYF,TGTGCTAGTGGGAGCGAAACCCTACTAGCGGGAGTGGAGACCCAGTACTTC
NA,TRBV5-1,TRBJ2-5,NA,CASRPISGQSQYF,TGCGCCAGCAGGCCCATTTCGGGGCAGTCCCAGTACTTC
NA,TRBV5-1,TRBJ2-7,NA,CASSSISGDPYEQYF,TGCGCCAGCAGCTCAATTTCGGGGGACCCCTACGAGCAGTACTTC
few,TRBV5-1,TRBJ1-1,NA,CASSLGGAGNTEAFF,TGCGCCAGCAGCTTGGGGGGGGCGGGGAACACTGAAGCTTTCTTT
NA,TRBV9,TRBJ1-1,TRBD1,CASSVVGGYTEAFF,TGTGCCAGCAGCGTAGTAGGGGGCTACACTGAAGCTTTCTTT
NA,TRBV7-2,TRBJ2-1,TRBD2,CASSLLTGLAGGTEFF,TGTGCCAGCAGCTTACTTACGGGACTAGCGGGAGGGACGGAGTTCTTC
NA,TRBV28,TRBJ2-7,NA,CASSQNPRRGRWWEQYF,TGTGCCAGCAGTCAAAACCCTAGGAGGGGTCGGTGGTGGGAGCAGTACTTC
NA,TRBV10-3,TRBJ1-5,TRBD1,CAISERDSPLSNQPQHF,TGTGCCATCAGTGAGCGGGACAGCCCTCTGAGCAATCAGCCCCAGCATTTT